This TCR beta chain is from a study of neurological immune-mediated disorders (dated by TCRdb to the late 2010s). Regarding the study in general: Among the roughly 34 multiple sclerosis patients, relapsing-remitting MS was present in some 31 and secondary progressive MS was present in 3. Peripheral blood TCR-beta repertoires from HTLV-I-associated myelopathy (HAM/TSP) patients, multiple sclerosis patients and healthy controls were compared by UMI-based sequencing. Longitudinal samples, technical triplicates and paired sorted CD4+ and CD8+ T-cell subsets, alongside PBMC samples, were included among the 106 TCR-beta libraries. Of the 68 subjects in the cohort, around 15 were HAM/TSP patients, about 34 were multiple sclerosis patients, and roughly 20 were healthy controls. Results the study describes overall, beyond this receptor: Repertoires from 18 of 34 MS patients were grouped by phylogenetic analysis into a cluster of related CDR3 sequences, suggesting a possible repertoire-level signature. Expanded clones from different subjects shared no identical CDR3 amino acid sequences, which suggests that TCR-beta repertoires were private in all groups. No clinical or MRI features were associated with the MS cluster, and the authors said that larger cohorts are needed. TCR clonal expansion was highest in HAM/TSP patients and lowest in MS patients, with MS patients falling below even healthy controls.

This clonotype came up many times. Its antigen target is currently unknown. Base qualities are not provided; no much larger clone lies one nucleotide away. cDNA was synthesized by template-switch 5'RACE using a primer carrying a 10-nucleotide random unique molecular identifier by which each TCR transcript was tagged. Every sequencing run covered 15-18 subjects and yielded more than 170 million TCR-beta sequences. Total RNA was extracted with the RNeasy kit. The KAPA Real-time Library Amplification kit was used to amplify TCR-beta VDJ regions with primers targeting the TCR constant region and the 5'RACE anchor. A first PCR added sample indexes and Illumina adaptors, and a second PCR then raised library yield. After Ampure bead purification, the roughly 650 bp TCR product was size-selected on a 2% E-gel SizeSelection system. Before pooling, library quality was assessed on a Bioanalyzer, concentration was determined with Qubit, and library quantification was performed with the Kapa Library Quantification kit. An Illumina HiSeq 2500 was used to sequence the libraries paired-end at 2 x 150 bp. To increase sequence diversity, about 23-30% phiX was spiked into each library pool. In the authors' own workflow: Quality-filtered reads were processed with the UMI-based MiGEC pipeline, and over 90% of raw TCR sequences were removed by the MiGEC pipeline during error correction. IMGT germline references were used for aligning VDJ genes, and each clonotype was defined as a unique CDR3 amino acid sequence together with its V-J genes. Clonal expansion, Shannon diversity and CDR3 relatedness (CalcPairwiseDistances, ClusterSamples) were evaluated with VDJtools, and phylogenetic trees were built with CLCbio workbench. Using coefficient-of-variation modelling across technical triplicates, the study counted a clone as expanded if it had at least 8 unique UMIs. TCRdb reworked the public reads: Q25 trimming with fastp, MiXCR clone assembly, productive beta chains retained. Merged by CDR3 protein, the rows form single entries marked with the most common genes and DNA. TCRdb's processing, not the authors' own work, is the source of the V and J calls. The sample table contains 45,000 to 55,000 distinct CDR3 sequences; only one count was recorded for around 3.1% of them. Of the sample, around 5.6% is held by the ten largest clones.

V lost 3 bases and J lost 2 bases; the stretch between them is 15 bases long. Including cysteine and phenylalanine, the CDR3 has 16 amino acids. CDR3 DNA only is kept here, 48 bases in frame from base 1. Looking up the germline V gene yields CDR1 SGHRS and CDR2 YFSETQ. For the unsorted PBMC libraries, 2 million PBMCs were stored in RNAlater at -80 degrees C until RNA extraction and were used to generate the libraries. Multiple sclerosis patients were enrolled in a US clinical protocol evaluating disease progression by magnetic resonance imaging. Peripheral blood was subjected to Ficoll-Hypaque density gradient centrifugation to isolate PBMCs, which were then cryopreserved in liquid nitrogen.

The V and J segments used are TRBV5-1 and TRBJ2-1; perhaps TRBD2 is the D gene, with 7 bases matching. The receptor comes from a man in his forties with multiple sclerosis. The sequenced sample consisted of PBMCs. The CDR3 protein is CASSWSGEGAYNEQFF. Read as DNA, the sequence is TGCGCCAGCAGCTGGTCCGGGGAGGGGGCCTACAATGAGCAGTTCTTC.